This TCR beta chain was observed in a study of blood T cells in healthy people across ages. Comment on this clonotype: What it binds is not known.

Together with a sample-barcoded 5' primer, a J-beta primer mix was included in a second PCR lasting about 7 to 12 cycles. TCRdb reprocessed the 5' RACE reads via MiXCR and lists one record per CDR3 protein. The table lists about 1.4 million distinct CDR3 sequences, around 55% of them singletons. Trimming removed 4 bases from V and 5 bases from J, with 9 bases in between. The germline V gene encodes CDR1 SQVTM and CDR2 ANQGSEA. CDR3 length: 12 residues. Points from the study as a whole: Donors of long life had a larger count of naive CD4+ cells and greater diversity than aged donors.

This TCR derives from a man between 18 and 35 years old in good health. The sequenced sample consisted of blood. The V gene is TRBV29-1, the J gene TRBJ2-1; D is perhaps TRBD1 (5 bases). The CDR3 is CSVADSHNEQFF. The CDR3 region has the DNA TGCAGCGTTGCAGACAGCCACAATGAGCAGTTCTTC.